This paragraph covers one T cell receptor beta chain sequence. As yet, its antigen is unknown. The germline CDR1 and CDR2 sequences are SGHRS and YFSETQ. The CDR3 spans 18 residues. Between the trimmed V and J ends, which lost 3 bases and 5 bases, there was a span of 26 bases. MiXCR, run by TCRdb on the reads, gives a single entry per CDR3 protein. The sample has tens of thousands of distinct CDR3 sequences, about 20% seen once. This sample was included in a study of type 1 regulatory T cells. Background on the study: An in vitro protocol generated T-allo10, a Tr1-enriched, alloantigen-specific CD4 T cell product. Study-wide findings and caveats: Compared with non-type 1 regulatory T cells, type 1 regulatory T cells showed a more restricted TCR repertoire.

The chain uses TRBV5-1 and TRBJ2-5; D might be TRBD2 (6 bases). This TCR came from a human donor in good health. Sequencing input: cultured type 1 regulatory T (Tr1) cells, either the whole culture or a sorted fraction (not recorded which). The CDR3 spells CASSSKWVRRGSGETQYF. CDR3 nucleotide sequence: TGCGCCAGCAGCTCGAAGTGGGTCCGGAGGGGCTCGGGGGAGACCCAGTACTTC.